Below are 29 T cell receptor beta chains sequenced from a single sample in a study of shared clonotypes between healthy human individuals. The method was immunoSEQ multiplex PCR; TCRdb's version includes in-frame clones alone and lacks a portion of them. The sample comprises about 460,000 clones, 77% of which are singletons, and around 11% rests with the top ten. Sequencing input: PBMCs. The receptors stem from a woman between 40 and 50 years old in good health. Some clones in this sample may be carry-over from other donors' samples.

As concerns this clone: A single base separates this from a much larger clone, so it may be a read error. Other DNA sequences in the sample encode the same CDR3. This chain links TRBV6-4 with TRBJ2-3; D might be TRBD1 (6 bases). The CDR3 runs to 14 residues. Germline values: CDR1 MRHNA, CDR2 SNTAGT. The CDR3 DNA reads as TGTGCTAGCAGTGCGACAGGAGACACAGATACGCAGTATTTT. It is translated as CASSATGDTDTQYF.

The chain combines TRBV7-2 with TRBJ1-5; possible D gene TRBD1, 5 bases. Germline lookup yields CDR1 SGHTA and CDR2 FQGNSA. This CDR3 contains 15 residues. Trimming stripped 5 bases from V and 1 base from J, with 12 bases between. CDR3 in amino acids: CASSVGAESNQPQHF. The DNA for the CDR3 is TGTGCCAGCAGCGTAGGGGCGGAGAGCAATCAGCCCCAGCATTTT.

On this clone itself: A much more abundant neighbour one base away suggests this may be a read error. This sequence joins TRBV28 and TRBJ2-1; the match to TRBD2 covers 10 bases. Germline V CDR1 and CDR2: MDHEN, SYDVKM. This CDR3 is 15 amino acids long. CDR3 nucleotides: TGTGCCAGCAGGGCTAGCGGGAGCTCCTACAATGAGCAGCTCTTC. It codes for CASRASGSSYNEQLF.

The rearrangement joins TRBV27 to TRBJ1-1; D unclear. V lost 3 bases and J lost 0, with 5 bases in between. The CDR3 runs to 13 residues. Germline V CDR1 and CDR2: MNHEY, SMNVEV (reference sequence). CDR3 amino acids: CASSFRLNTEAFF. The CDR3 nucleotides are TGTGCCAGCAGTTTTAGGTTGAACACTGAAGCTTTCTTT.

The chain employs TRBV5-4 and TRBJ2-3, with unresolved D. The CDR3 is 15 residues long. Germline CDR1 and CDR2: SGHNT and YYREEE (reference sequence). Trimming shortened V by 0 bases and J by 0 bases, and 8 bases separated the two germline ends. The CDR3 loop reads CASSLEGASTDTQYF. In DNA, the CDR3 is TGTGCCAGCAGCTTGGAGGGTGCTAGCACAGATACGCAGTATTTT.

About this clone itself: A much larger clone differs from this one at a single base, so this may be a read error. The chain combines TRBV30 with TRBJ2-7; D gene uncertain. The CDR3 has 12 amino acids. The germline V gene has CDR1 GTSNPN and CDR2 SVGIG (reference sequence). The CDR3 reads CAWNENPYEQHF. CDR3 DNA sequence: TGTGCCTGGAACGAGAACCCCTACGAGCAGCACTTC.

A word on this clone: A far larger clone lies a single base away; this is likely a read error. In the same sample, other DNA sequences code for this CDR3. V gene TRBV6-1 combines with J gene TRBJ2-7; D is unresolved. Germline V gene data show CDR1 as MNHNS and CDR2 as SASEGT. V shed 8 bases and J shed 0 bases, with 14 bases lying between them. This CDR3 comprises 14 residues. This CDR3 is CASLGLSDSYEQYF. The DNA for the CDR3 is TGTGCCAGCCTGGGCCTATCCGACTCCTACGAGCAGTACTTC.

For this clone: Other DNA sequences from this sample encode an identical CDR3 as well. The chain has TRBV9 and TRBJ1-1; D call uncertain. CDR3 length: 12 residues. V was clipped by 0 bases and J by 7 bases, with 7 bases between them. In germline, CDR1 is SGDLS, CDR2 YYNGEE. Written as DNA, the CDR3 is TGTGCCAGCAGCGTAGTTGGAGGTGAAGCTTTCTTT. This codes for CASSVVGGEAFF.

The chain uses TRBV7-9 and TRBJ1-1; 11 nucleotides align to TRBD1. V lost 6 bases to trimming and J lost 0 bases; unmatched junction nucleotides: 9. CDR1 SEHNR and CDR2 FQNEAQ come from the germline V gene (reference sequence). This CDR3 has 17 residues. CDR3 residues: CASRWTGGARLNTEAFF. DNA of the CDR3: TGTGCCAGCAGGTGGACAGGGGGCGCCCGCTTGAACACTGAAGCTTTCTTT.

This CDR3 reads CASSKEAGTADIQYF. As DNA, the CDR3 is TGTGCCAGCAGCAAAGAAGCCGGAACCGCGGACATTCAGTACTTC. The gene calls are TRBV21-1 and TRBJ2-4; TRBD2, the D gene given by the table, was not confirmed from the DNA. TRBV21-1 is flagged as a pseudogene. The CDR3 runs to 15 residues.

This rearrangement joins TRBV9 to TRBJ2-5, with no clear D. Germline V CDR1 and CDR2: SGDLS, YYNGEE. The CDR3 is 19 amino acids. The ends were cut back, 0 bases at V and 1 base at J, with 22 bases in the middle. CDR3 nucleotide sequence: TGTGCCAGCAGCGTAGAATTCGGGCAAGGTGGGGAATTCCAAGAGACCCAGTACTTC. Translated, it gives CASSVEFGQGGEFQETQYF.

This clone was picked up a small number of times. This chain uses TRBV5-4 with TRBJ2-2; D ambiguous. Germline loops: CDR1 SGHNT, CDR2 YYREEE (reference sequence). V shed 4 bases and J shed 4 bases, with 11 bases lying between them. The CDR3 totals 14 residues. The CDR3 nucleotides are TGTGCCAGCAGCCAGCTGGGTTCCACCGGGGAGCTGTTTTTT. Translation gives CASSQLGSTGELFF.

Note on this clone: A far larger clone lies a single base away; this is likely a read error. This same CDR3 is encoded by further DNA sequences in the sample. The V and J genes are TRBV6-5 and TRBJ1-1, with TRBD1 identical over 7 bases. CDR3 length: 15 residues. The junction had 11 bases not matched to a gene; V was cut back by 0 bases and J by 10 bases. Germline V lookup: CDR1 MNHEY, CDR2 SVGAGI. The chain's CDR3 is CASSYSFAGGSRAFF. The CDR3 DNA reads TGTGCCAGCAGTTACTCGTTTGCAGGGGGGTCACGAGCTTTCTTT.

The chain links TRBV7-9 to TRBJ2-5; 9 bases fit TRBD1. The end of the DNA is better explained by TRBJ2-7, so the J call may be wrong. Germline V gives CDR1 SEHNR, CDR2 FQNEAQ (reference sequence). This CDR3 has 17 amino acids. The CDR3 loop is CASSFGPKGQGRYEQYF. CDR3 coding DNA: TGTGCCAGCAGCTTTGGCCCCAAAGGACAGGGGAGGTACGAGCAGTACTTC.

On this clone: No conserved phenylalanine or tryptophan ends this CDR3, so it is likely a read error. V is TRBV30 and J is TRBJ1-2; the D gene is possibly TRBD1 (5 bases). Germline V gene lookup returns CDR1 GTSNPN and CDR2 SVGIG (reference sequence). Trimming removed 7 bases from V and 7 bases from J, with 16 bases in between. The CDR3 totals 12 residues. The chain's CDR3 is CAFARDSCGYTS. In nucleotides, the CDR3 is TGTGCCTTTGCCCGGGACTCCTGTGGCTACACCTCC.

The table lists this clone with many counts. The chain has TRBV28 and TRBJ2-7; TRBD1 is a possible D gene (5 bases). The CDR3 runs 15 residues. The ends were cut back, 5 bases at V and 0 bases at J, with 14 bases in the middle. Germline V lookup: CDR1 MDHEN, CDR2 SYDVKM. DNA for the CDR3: TGTGCCAGCAGTCCCTGGGGCAGCGCCTCCTACGAGCAGTACTTC. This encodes CASSPWGSASYEQYF.

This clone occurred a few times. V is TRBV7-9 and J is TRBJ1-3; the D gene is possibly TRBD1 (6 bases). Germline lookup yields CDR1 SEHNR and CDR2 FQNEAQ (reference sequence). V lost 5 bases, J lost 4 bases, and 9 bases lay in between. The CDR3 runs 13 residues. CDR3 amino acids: CASSRGTGNTIYF. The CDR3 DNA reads TGTGCCAGCAGCCGAGGGACAGGAAACACCATATATTTT.

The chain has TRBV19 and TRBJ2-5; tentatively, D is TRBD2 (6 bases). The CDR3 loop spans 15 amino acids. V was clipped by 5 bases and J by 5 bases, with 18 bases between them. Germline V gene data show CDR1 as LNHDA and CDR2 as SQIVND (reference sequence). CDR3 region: CASSYRRRDAETQYF. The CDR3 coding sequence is TGTGCCAGTAGTTACAGGAGGCGGGACGCGGAGACCCAGTACTTC.

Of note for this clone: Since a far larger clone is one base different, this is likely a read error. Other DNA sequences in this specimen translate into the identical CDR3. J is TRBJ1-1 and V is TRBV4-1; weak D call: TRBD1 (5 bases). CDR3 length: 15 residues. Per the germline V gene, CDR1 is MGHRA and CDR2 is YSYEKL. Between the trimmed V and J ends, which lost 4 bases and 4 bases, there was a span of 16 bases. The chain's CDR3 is CASSPFSGDGTEAFF. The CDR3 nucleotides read TGCGCCAGCAGCCCATTCAGCGGGGACGGCACTGAAGCTTTCTTT.

In DNA form, the CDR3 reads TGTGCCAGCAGCTTAGCGCCGATAGCTAGCGGGAGCTACGAGCAGTACTTC. It specifies CASSLAPIASGSYEQYF. This rearrangement joins TRBV7-2 to TRBJ2-7; 10 nucleotides match TRBD2. The CDR3 loop spans 17 amino acids. With V trimmed by 0 bases and J by 3 bases, 8 bases remained unmatched. Germline V gene data show CDR1 as SGHTA and CDR2 as FQGNSA.

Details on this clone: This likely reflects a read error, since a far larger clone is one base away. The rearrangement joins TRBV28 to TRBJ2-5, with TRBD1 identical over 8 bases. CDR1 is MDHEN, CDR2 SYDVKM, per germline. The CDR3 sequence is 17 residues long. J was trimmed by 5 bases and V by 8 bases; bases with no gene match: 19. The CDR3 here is CASAPGQGRPLSETQYF. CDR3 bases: TGTGCCAGCGCCCCTGGACAGGGTCGGCCCTTGAGTGAGACCCAGTACTTC. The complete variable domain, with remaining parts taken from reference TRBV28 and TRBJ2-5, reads DVKVTQSSRYLVKRTGEKVFLECVQDMDHENMFWYRQDPGLGLRLIYFSYDVKMKEKGDIPEGYSVSREKKERFSLILESASTNQTSMYLCASAPGQGRPLSETQYFGPGTRLLVL.

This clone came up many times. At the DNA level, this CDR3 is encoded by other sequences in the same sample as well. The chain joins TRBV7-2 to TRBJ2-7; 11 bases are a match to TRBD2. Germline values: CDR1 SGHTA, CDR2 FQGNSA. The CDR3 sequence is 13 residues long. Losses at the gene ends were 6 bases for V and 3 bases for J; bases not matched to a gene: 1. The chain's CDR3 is CASSGTSGYEQYF. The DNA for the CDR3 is TGTGCCAGCAGTGGGACTAGCGGCTACGAGCAGTACTTC.

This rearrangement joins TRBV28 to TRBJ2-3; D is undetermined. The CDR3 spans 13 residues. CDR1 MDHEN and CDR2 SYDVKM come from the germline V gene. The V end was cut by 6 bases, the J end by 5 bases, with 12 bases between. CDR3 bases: TGTGCCAGCAGCTACCGCGGCGTAGATACGCAGTATTTT. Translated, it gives CASSYRGVDTQYF.

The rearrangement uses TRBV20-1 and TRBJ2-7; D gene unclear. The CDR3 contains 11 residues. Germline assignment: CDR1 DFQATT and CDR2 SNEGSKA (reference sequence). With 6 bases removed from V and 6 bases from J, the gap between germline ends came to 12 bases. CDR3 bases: TGCAGTGCCCCCTGGAGTTCCGAGCAGTACTTC. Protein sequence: CSAPWSSEQYF.

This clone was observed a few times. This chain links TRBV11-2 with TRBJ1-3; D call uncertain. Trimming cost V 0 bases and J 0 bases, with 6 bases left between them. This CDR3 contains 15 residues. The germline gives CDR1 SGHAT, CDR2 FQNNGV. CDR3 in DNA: TGTGCCAGCAGCTTAGACTGGTACTCTGGAAACACCATATATTTT. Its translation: CASSLDWYSGNTIYF.

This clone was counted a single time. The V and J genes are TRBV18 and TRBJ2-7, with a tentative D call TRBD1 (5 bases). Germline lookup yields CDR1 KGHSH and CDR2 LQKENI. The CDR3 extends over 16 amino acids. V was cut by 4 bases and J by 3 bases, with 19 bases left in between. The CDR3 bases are TGTGCCAGCTCACGGGCCATTGGGGCAGGAGACTACGAGCAGTACTTC. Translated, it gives CASSRAIGAGDYEQYF.

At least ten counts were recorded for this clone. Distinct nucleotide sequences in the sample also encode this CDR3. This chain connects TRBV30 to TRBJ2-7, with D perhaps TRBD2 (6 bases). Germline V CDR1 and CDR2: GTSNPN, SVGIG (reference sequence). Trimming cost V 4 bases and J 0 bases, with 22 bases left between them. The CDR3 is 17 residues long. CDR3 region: CAWKKGRLGLNSYEQYF. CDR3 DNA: TGTGCCTGGAAGAAGGGAAGACTAGGACTCAACTCCTACGAGCAGTACTTC.

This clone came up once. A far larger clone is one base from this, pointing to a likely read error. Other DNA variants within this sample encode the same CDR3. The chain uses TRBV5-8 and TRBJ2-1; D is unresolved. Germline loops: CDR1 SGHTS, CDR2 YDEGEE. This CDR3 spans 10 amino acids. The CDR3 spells CASNNNEQFF. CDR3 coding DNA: TGTGCCAGCAACAACAATGAGCAATTCTTC.

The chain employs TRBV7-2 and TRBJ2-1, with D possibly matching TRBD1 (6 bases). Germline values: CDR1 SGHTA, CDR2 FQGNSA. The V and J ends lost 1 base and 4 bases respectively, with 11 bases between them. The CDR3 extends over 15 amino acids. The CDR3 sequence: CASSLDRAGYNEQFF. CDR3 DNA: TGTGCCAGCAGCTTAGACAGGGCGGGTTACAATGAGCAGTTCTTC.